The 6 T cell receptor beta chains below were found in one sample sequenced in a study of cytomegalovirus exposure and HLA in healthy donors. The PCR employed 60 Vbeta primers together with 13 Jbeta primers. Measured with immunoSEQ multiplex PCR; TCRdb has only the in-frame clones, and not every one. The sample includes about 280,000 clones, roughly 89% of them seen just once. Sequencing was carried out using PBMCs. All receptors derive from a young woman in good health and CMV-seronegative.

The CDR3 region is CASTPGQVYGYTF. In nucleotides, the CDR3 is TGTGCCAGCACCCCTGGACAGGTCTATGGCTACACCTTC. The rearrangement links TRBV6-5 to TRBJ1-2; 7 nucleotides line up with TRBD1. The CDR3 spans 13 residues. The V gene end was trimmed by 7 bases and the J gene end by 4 bases; junction bases not matched to a gene: 6. Germline V gives CDR1 MNHEY, CDR2 SVGAGI.

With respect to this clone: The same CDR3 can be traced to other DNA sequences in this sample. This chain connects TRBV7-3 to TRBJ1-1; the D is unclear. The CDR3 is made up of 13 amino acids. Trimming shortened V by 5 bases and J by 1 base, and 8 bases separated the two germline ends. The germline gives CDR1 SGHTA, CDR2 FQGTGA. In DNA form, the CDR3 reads TGTGCCAGCAGCAAAGACACGAACACTGAAGCTTTCTTT. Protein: CASSKDTNTEAFF.

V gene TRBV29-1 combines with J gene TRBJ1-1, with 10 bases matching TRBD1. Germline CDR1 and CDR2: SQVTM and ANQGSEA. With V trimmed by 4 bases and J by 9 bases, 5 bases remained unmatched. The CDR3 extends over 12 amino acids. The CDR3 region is CSVGGQGEKAFF. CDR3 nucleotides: TGCAGCGTTGGTGGACAGGGGGAAAAAGCTTTCTTT.

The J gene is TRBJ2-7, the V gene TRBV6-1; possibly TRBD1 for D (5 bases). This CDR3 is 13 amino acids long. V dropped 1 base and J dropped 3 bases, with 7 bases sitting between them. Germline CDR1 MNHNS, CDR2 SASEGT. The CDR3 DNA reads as TGTGCCAGCAGTGAAGTAGACAGCTACGAGCAGTACTTC. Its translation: CASSEVDSYEQYF.

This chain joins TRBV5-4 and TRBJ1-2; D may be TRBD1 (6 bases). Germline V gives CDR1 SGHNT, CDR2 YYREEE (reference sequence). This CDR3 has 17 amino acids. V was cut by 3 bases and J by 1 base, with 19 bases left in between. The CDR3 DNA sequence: TGTGCCAGCAGCTCCCCCGGGGAGGGGGGTTTTAACTATGGCTACACCTTC. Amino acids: CASSSPGEGGFNYGYTF.

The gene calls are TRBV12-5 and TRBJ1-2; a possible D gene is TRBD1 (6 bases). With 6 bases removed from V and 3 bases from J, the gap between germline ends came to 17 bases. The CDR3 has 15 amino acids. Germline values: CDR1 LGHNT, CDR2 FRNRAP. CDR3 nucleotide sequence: TGTGCTAGTGGCCCCATACAGGGAAGGGACTATGGCTACACCTTC. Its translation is CASGPIQGRDYGYTF.